These 18 T cell receptor beta chains came from one sample sequenced in a study of T-cell reconstitution after alpha-beta-depleted transplantation in children. TCRbeta library construction was performed incorporating unique molecular identifiers. TCRdb reprocessed the PCR reads via MiXCR and lists one record per CDR3 protein. The sample holds approximately 500,000 distinct CDR3 sequences; about a quarter are singletons and the top ten take 35% to 40%. The sequenced sample was PBMCs, obtained before TCRalphabeta/CD19-depleted stem cell transplant. The receptor set was obtained from a boy younger than two with Wiskott-Aldrich syndrome, due to receive a stem cell transplant.

This clonotype was seen only a few times. The rearrangement uses TRBV20-1 and TRBJ2-2; the match to TRBD2 covers 10 bases. Germline V gene data show CDR1 as DFQATT and CDR2 as SNEGSKA (reference sequence). Germline trimming cut 3 bases from V and 6 bases from J; bases unmatched to any gene: 7. This CDR3 has 15 residues. The CDR3 sequence: CSASYRAGGPGELFF. The CDR3, as DNA: TGCAGTGCTAGCTATCGAGCGGGAGGGCCCGGGGAGCTGTTTTTT.

The chain carries TRBV10-3 and TRBJ1-2; D remains ambiguous. CDR1 is ENHRY and CDR2 is SYGVKD in the germline V gene. V gave up 3 bases and J gave up 3 bases, with 11 bases separating them. The CDR3 extends over 14 amino acids. The CDR3 DNA follows: TGTGCCATCAGTGATGGACGCCCGGACTATGGCTACACCTTC. It encodes CAISDGRPDYGYTF.

The chain links TRBV5-1 to TRBJ2-6; 10 bases line up with TRBD2. Germline CDR1 reads SGHRS; CDR2 reads YFSETQ. V was clipped by 1 base and J by 0 bases; unmatched bases: 7. This CDR3 has 19 amino acids. CDR3 loop: CASSLLGSGGPSGANVLTF. In nucleotides, the CDR3 is TGCGCCAGCAGCTTGTTGGGTAGCGGGGGGCCCTCTGGGGCCAACGTCCTGACTTTC.

This rearrangement joins TRBV5-6 to TRBJ2-5; tentatively, D is TRBD2 (6 bases). Trimming took off 6 bases at V and 3 bases at J, with 21 bases between the two ends. The germline gives CDR1 SGHDT, CDR2 YYEEEE. There are 16 residues in the CDR3. This CDR3 is CASITYSGLGEETQYF. In DNA form, the CDR3 reads TGTGCCAGCATAACCTATAGCGGACTCGGGGAAGAGACCCAGTACTTC.

This clonotype was recorded a few times. The chain employs TRBV20-1 and TRBJ2-7; D is tentatively TRBD1 or TRBD2 (5 bases each). Trimming shortened V by 6 bases and J by 0 bases, and 12 bases separated the two germline ends. Germline loops: CDR1 DFQATT, CDR2 SNEGSKA (reference sequence). CDR3 length: 13 amino acids. Here the CDR3 DNA reads TGCAGTGCCAGGGACCCCTTCTCCTACGAGCAGTACTTC. It translates to CSARDPFSYEQYF.

This clonotype was seen more than once but under ten times. The chain couples TRBV12-3 or TRBV12-4 to TRBJ2-5; TRBD2 agrees at 8 bases. The CDR3 runs 16 residues. Trimming took 3 bases from V and 7 from J; bases not matched to a gene: 13. The CDR3 region is CASSLMRGTSRGTQYF. The DNA for the CDR3 is TGTGCCAGCAGTTTGATGCGCGGGACTAGTAGGGGGACCCAGTACTTC.

V and J are TRBV9 and TRBJ2-1, with D possibly TRBD1 on 5 matching bases. This CDR3 has 14 residues. Trimming removed 3 bases at V and 2 bases at J, with 9 bases between. Germline CDR1 reads SGDLS; CDR2 reads YYNGEE. The CDR3 DNA reads TGTGCCAGCAGCGCCCAGGGTCCCTACAATGAGCAGTTCTTC. Its translation is CASSAQGPYNEQFF.

The J gene is TRBJ2-2, the V gene TRBV12-3 or TRBV12-4; perhaps TRBD1 as D (6 bases). The CDR3 runs to 13 residues. Trimming took off 6 bases at V and 10 bases at J, with 15 bases between the two ends. CDR3 sequence reads: CASRNPGVEELFF. The CDR3 region has the DNA TGTGCCAGCAGAAATCCAGGGGTCGAGGAGCTGTTTTTT.

The chain links TRBV20-1 to TRBJ2-1; D is uncertain. V was clipped by 5 bases and J by 2 bases, with 10 bases between them. Germline loops: CDR1 DFQATT, CDR2 SNEGSKA (reference sequence). This CDR3 is built from 13 residues. Here the CDR3 DNA reads TGCAGTGCTGTCGTGGGCCCCTACAATGAGCAGTTCTTC. The encoded protein is CSAVVGPYNEQFF.

This chain uses TRBV18 with TRBJ2-1, with TRBD2 matching over 7 bases. CDR1 is KGHSH and CDR2 is LQKENI in the germline V gene. The length of the CDR3 is 16 residues. J lost 3 bases, V lost 2 bases, and 7 bases had no gene match. CDR3: CASSPSPRGIYNEQFF. The CDR3 DNA reads as TGTGCCAGCTCACCAAGTCCGCGGGGGATCTACAATGAGCAGTTCTTC.

This clonotype turned up a few times. This chain joins TRBV25-1 and TRBJ2-5; D remains ambiguous. This CDR3 has 13 residues. V lost 6 bases to trimming and J lost 2 bases, with 10 bases between them. Looked up from germline, CDR1 is MGHDK and CDR2 is SYGVNS. CDR3 in amino acids: CASRPNRQETQYF. CDR3 sequence (DNA): TGTGCCAGCAGGCCCAACAGACAAGAGACCCAGTACTTC.

This clonotype has only a few counts. The rearrangement uses TRBV6-2 or TRBV6-3 and TRBJ2-2, with 8 positions matching TRBD2. CDR3 length: 18 residues. Germline V CDR1 and CDR2: MNHEY, SVGEGT. The V and J ends lost 6 bases and 3 bases, in that order; junction bases with no gene match: 15. CDR3: CASRNSLGGGRHTGELFF. CDR3 DNA: TGTGCCAGCAGAAACTCCCTCGGGGGCGGGAGGCACACCGGGGAGCTGTTTTTT.

This rearrangement joins TRBV12-3 or TRBV12-4 to TRBJ1-1, with 9 bases aligning to TRBD1. CDR3 length: 15 amino acids. V was pared by 6 bases and J by 5 bases, with 10 bases of the junction left unmatched. Here the CDR3 reads CASRSVQGAKTEAFF. In nucleotides, the CDR3 is TGTGCCAGCAGGTCCGTACAGGGGGCGAAGACTGAAGCTTTCTTT.

The V call is TRBV10-3, the J call TRBJ2-7; TRBD1 agrees at 7 bases. CDR1 ENHRY and CDR2 SYGVKD come from the germline V gene. The CDR3 covers 12 residues. V lost 10 bases to trimming and J lost 3 bases; unmatched junction nucleotides: 6. CDR3 in DNA: TGTGCCACCCGGGACAGAAACTACGAGCAGTACTTC. It encodes CATRDRNYEQYF.

This clonotype was counted only a few times. This chain joins TRBV9 and TRBJ2-3; D possibly corresponds to TRBD2 (6 bases). The CDR3 loop spans 15 amino acids. The germline V gene encodes CDR1 SGDLS and CDR2 YYNGEE. The V end lost 0 bases, the J end lost 3 bases, and 11 bases lay between the germline ends. As DNA, the CDR3 is TGTGCCAGCAGCGTAGAGCTCCGGGGGACAGATACGCAGTATTTT. Protein: CASSVELRGTDTQYF.

This clonotype occurred a few times. V is TRBV20-1 and J is TRBJ2-3; 7 bases map to TRBD2. The trim removed 6 bases at V and 4 bases at J, leaving 10 bases unmatched. The CDR3 is 14 amino acids. The germline V gene encodes CDR1 DFQATT and CDR2 SNEGSKA (reference sequence). CDR3 region: CSAEGSGNPDTQYF. The DNA for the CDR3 is TGCAGTGCCGAGGGGAGCGGGAACCCAGATACGCAGTATTTT.

The chain uses TRBV20-1 and TRBJ1-1, with TRBD1 as a possible D gene (5 bases). Per germline, CDR1 DFQATT and CDR2 SNEGSKA (reference sequence). This CDR3 spans 13 amino acids. Trimming shortened V by 6 bases and J by 4 bases, and 15 bases separated the two germline ends. The DNA of the CDR3 is TGCAGTGCCCCCGTGGGGGGTGGCACTGAAGCTTTCTTT. It specifies CSAPVGGGTEAFF.

The chain couples TRBV5-5 to TRBJ2-3; TRBD2 matches at 11 bases. The CDR3 totals 16 residues. From germline, CDR1 is SGHKS and CDR2 YYEKEE (reference sequence). Germline trimming cut 3 bases from V and 4 bases from J; bases unmatched to any gene: 7. The DNA for the CDR3 is TGTGCCAGCAGCTACAGACCGGGACTAGCGGCAGATACGCAGTATTTT. It yields the protein CASSYRPGLAADTQYF.